This T cell receptor (beta chain) was found in a study of shared clonotypes between healthy human individuals (TCRdb year 2020). About the full investigation: Three men and a couple of women, aged 18 to 49 years, made up the cohort. For each donor, CD4 naive and CD4 memory were each given three plates, CD8 naive was given two plates, and CD8 memory was given one plate. Blood TCR repertoires of a handful of healthy adults were deeply sequenced to estimate repertoire size and the extent of clonotype sharing between individuals. Different laboratories and diverse techniques were used to prepare libraries and sequence TCR repertoires, to increase sequencing depth and limit assay-specific biases. Between about 0.85 and 10 billion PBMCs per donor were obtained by leukapheresis.

As for this clone: Its antigen has not been determined. Base-call qualities are not available, and no considerably larger clone is one nucleotide away.

What the research found in general, with its limitations: The small number of donors limited the genetic and exposure-history diversity represented. Pairwise subsampling led to the expectation that sequencing depth would affect the degree of clonotype sharing among donors. Sampling was restricted to blood, and TCR repertoires in tissue are likely to differ from TCR repertoires in blood. Naive subsets generally had larger estimated clonotype richness than memory subsets did. Clonotypes shared by all four sorted-subset donors showed higher generation probabilities than non-shared clonotypes. Incomplete sequencing was indicated by rarefaction of sorted-subset datasets, despite the large sequencing depth. Sharing across four donors was observed for approximately 5% of naive CD4, 3% to 4% of naive CD8, 2.3% of memory CD4, and around 0.44% of memory CD8 clonotypes.

From its cysteine to its phenylalanine, the CDR3 spans 15 amino acids. The only DNA kept is the CDR3, 45 bases in frame from the first base. Deletion took 6 bases off V and 5 bases off J, with a span of 21 bases between the germline ends. Sequences SQVTM (CDR1) and ANQGSEA (CDR2) are obtained from the germline V gene. The donors were healthy, HIV-negative adults who had no recently reported acute infections or vaccinations. Only Caucasian adults living in Nashville, Tennessee, USA were represented among the donors. Magnetic negative selection was used to enrich CD4+ T cells, after which naive cells were positively selected on CD45RA and the negative fraction became the memory subset. Blood was collected by leukapheresis, and PBMCs were isolated by Ficoll-Histopaque density gradient centrifugation and then cryopreserved in liquid nitrogen vapor phase. Analytical flow cytometry was used to check the purity and quantity of every magnetically sorted T cell population. Each sorted fraction had its genomic DNA isolated and then quantified by UV absorbance on a Nanodrop 2000c.

Using the deep immunoSEQ assay, multiplex PCR amplified TCR CDR3 regions from genomic DNA. Extracted genomic DNA from each cell subset was distributed evenly across all wells of several immunoSEQ 96-well plates, and each plate was treated as a replicate. For sorted subsets, approximately 200 ng of genomic DNA, equivalent to 30,000 or so T cell genomes, went into each replicate PCR. Purified libraries were quantified with a Qubit 3.0 fluorometer, sized on a Bioanalyzer 2100, and re-quantified with the KAPA Library Quantification kit. A separate single-read 150-cycle Illumina NextSeq 550 flow cell was used to sequence each immunoSEQ 96-well plate. Concerning the study's data processing: Because only junctional sequences without quality scores were contained in the immunoSEQ output, filtering matching that applied to full-length reads could not be performed. Sequences were annotated with PyIR, a Python wrapper for IgBLAST v1.9, using IMGT germline references to assign V/J genes and CDR3. Reads were removed for weak V/J assignments (E-value above 1e-6), missing CDR3, stop codons, out-of-frame junctions, or ambiguous translated residues. V3J clonotypes were defined as sequences sharing the same inferred V gene, J gene, and CDR3 amino acid sequence. Percentage overlap between repertoires was calculated by dividing the number of shared unique clonotypes by the size of the smaller repertoire. Repertoire richness was assessed with RTK rarefaction, the Chao1 estimator, and Recon v2.1 estimates of unobserved clonotypes. OLGA was used to compute generation probabilities for all TCRbeta clonotypes that the gDNA method yielded from a handful of donors. TCRdb mirrors the immuneACCESS table, restricted to in-frame sequences. Some clones are absent from its copies; in checked studies, under half trace to an unresolved V gene, and the reason for the others is unknown. V, J and clone size were drawn from that table, and D and trimming were deduced from the DNA. Across this sample there are millions of clones, with approximately 95% seen only once. The ten largest make up roughly 0.36% of the sample.

Recombination linked TRBV29-1 to TRBJ2-3; matching of 5 bases hints at TRBD2 as the D gene. The sample was naive CD4+ T cells from PBMCs. According to the study, the label for this sample's cell subset or site signals: CD45RA+ positively selected. The sequence came from a man aged 18 to 29 in good health. Some clones in this sample may be carry-over from other donors' samples. The CDR3 reads CSVPSRRAALDTQYF. In nucleotides, the sequence is TGCAGCGTGCCCAGCAGGCGGGCAGCCTTAGATACGCAGTATTTT.